One sample yielded the 27 T cell receptor beta chains listed below, sequenced in a study of T cell repertoires in cytomegalovirus infection. TCRdb recomputed calls from the reads with MiXCR, one row per CDR3 protein. The sample lists roughly 600,000 distinct CDR3 sequences; approximately 24% were seen once. Sequenced input: CD8+ T cells from PBMCs. The source is a human donor in good health (CMV status not recorded). Some clones in this sample may be carry-over from other donors' samples.

This clonotype was counted between two and nine times. Here the CDR3 DNA reads TGTGCCAGCAGTTTAGACAGGGACTACGCTGGGGAGCTGTTTTTT. This gives the protein CASSLDRDYAGELFF. The chain joins TRBV12-3 or TRBV12-4 to TRBJ2-2; a possible D gene is TRBD2 (7 bases). This CDR3 is 15 amino acids long. Trimming removed 1 base from V and 8 bases from J, with 14 bases in between.

In this sample, this clonotype turned up many times. The gene calls are TRBV7-2 and TRBJ2-1; 9 bases fit TRBD1. With 5 bases clipped from V and 7 bases from J, the junction kept 12 bases outside the gene matches. The CDR3 sequence is 16 residues long. The germline CDR1 and CDR2 sequences are SGHTA and FQGNSA. DNA for the CDR3: TGTGCCAGCAGCGGGACCGGGACAGGGATATTAAATGAGCAGTTCTTC. Translating gives CASSGTGTGILNEQFF.

The sample holds a few counts of this clonotype. The chain employs TRBV6-2 or TRBV6-3 and TRBJ2-3; no clear D gene. The V gene lost 2 bases and the J gene lost 7 bases, with 7 bases spanning the gap. The germline CDR1 and CDR2 sequences are MNHEY and SVGEGT. CDR3 length equals 12 residues. CDR3 residues: CASSYQSNTQYF. The CDR3 DNA reads TGTGCCAGCAGTTACCAGAGTAATACGCAGTATTTT.

The chain is built from TRBV6-2 or TRBV6-3 and TRBJ1-2; 8 bases align to TRBD1. There are 14 residues in the CDR3. Trimming removed 5 bases from V and 6 bases from J; junction bases left unmatched: 8. Germline lookup yields CDR1 MNHEY and CDR2 SVGEGT. In DNA, the CDR3 is TGTGCCAGCAGTCTCGACAGGGGAGGAAATGGCTACACCTTC. As protein: CASSLDRGGNGYTF.

The chain combines TRBV19 with TRBJ1-1; D may be TRBD1 (5 bases). The V end lost 7 bases, the J end lost 1 base, and 19 bases lay between the germline ends. There are 16 residues in the CDR3. Germline V CDR1 and CDR2: LNHDA, SQIVND (reference sequence). CDR3: CASIKNLEGRNTEAFF. CDR3 coding DNA: TGTGCCAGTATAAAAAATTTGGAGGGGAGGAACACTGAAGCTTTCTTT.

This clonotype was found many times. The chain has TRBV28 and TRBJ2-2, with D perhaps matching TRBD2 (6 bases). From germline, CDR1 is MDHEN and CDR2 SYDVKM. V was shortened by 3 bases and J by 6 bases, with 14 bases between the two germline ends. The CDR3 contains 15 residues. The CDR3 protein is CASSFWGVSPGELFF. The CDR3, as DNA: TGTGCCAGCAGTTTCTGGGGGGTTAGCCCCGGGGAGCTGTTTTTT.

There are many counts of this clonotype. The chain recombines TRBV24-1 with TRBJ2-6; no reliable D call. The length of the CDR3 is 16 residues. The V gene lost 7 bases and the J gene lost 1 base, with 13 bases spanning the gap. Per the germline V gene, CDR1 is KGHDR and CDR2 is SFDVKD. The CDR3 protein is CATSAARGSGANVLTF. The CDR3 coding sequence is TGTGCCACCAGCGCCGCCCGTGGATCTGGGGCCAACGTCCTGACTTTC.

This clonotype appeared a few times. This rearrangement joins TRBV19 to TRBJ2-1; D call uncertain. This CDR3 region has 13 residues. V lost 8 bases and J lost 8, with 16 bases in between. Germline V lookup: CDR1 LNHDA, CDR2 SQIVND (reference sequence). CDR3 sequence (DNA): TGTGCCAGTCTTGGAATCCGGGCGGATGAGCAGTTCTTC. Protein: CASLGIRADEQFF.

This clonotype was seen many times. V usage is TRBV7-6 and J usage is TRBJ1-4, with 7 bases matching TRBD1. V trimming: 5 bases; J trimming: 5 bases; junction bases outside the gene matches: 5. Germline V gene lookup returns CDR1 SGHVS and CDR2 FNYEAQ. The CDR3 sequence is 14 residues long. The DNA of the CDR3 is TGTGCCAGCAGCCCGACAGGGCGGAATGAAAAACTGTTTTTT. This codes for CASSPTGRNEKLFF.

This clonotype was observed many times. V is TRBV6-5 and J is TRBJ2-3; D gene ambiguous. The CDR3 length is 11 residues. Germline V lookup: CDR1 MNHEY, CDR2 SVGAGI. V gave up 8 bases and J gave up 6 bases, with 9 bases separating them. CDR3 DNA: TGTGCCAGCGGCCCCGGCGATACGCAGTATTTT. Translation gives CASGPGDTQYF.

This clonotype was observed a few times. CDR3 DNA: TGTGCCAGCAATCCGACAGACCCTAGCCTCCTCCAAGAGACCCAGTACTTC. Translating gives CASNPTDPSLLQETQYF. This chain uses TRBV28 with TRBJ2-5; D possibly matches TRBD1 or TRBD2 (5 bases each). Germline CDR1 and CDR2: MDHEN and SYDVKM. The CDR3 contains 17 residues. V lost 7 bases, J lost 1 base, and 22 bases lay in between.

The chain couples TRBV23-1 to TRBJ2-1; the D gene is possibly TRBD1 (7 bases). TRBV23-1 is an ORF, and what it does is uncertain. This CDR3 has 16 residues. V gave up 4 bases and J gave up 10 bases, with 23 bases separating them. CDR3: CASSRVVPSATGEQFF. For the CDR3, the DNA is TGCGCCAGCAGTCGCGTAGTCCCTAGCGCGACAGGGGAGCAGTTCTTC.

This chain links TRBV28 with TRBJ1-1, with 7 bases lining up with TRBD1. Germline CDR1 reads MDHEN; CDR2 reads SYDVKM. The CDR3 length is 13 residues. The V and J ends lost 2 bases and 7 bases, in that order; junction bases with no gene match: 4. In DNA, the CDR3 is TGTGCCAGCAGTTTAGGGGGACAGTTTGAAGCTTTCTTT. Translation: CASSLGGQFEAFF. The full variable domain, rest sourced from reference TRBV28 and TRBJ1-1, is DVKVTQSSRYLVKRTGEKVFLECVQDMDHENMFWYRQDPGLGLRLIYFSYDVKMKEKGDIPEGYSVSREKKERFSLILESASTNQTSMYLCASSLGGQFEAFFGQGTRLTVV.

Remarks on this clonotype: Possible read error: a much larger clone is one base away. This chain links TRBV2 with TRBJ1-5; no clear D. Trimming pared 5 bases from V and 3 bases from J, leaving 11 bases between. This CDR3 has 14 residues. Germline CDR1 reads SNHLY; CDR2 reads FYNNEI. CDR3 loop: CASSPIGINQPQHF. In nucleotides, the CDR3 is TGTGCCAGCAGTCCCATAGGGATCAATCAGCCCCAGCATTTT.

This clonotype was seen a few times. V usage is TRBV29-1 and J usage is TRBJ2-3; D is perhaps TRBD1 (6 bases). Trimming took off 2 bases at V and 5 bases at J, with 20 bases between the two ends. CDR1 and CDR2 (germline): SQVTM, ANQGSEA. The CDR3 covers 16 residues. The CDR3 is CSVEFVTRTAQDTQYF. For the CDR3, the DNA is TGCAGCGTTGAATTCGTAACAAGGACAGCACAAGATACGCAGTATTTT.

This clonotype was found many times. The chain is built from TRBV7-8 and TRBJ1-1, with D unclear. The CDR3 sequence is 15 residues long. Germline values: CDR1 SGHVS, CDR2 FQNEAQ. The V and J ends lost 1 base and 4 bases respectively, with 13 bases between them. This CDR3 reads CASSLGMGWSTEAFF. The CDR3 region has the DNA TGTGCCAGCAGCTTAGGGATGGGTTGGAGCACTGAAGCTTTCTTT. The whole variable domain, remainder taken from reference TRBV7-8 and TRBJ1-1, is GAGVSQSPRYKVAKRGQDVALRCDPISGHVSLFWYQQALGQGPEFLTYFQNEAQLDKSGLPSDRFFAERPEGSVSTLKIQRTQQEDSAVYLCASSLGMGWSTEAFFGQGTRLTVV.

This clonotype was seen a few times. This chain connects TRBV6-2 or TRBV6-3 to TRBJ2-1, with 10 bases aligning to TRBD1. With V trimmed by 2 bases and J by 4 bases, 8 bases remained unmatched. Germline loops: CDR1 MNHEY, CDR2 SVGEGT. This CDR3 region has 17 residues. The CDR3 reads CASSYLKTGGLYNEQFF. Here the CDR3 DNA reads TGTGCCAGCAGTTACCTTAAGACAGGGGGCCTTTACAATGAGCAGTTCTTC.

This clonotype was observed a handful of times. The genes are TRBV24-1 and TRBJ1-1; D is possibly TRBD1 (6 bases). In germline, CDR1 is KGHDR, CDR2 SFDVKD. V was clipped by 4 bases and J by 0 bases, with 11 bases between them. This CDR3 is 15 amino acids long. As DNA, the CDR3 is TGTGCCACCAGTGACCCGGACAGTTTGAACACTGAAGCTTTCTTT. Protein sequence: CATSDPDSLNTEAFF.

This clonotype showed up many times. The rearrangement links TRBV20-1 to TRBJ2-1; the match to TRBD1 covers 9 bases. The V segment lost 5 bases and the J segment 2 bases; nucleotides outside the gene matches: 10. CDR3 length: 16 residues. Germline-derived CDR1 and CDR2 are DFQATT and SNEGSKA (reference sequence). The CDR3 protein is CSAHKPGQGAYNEQFF. The CDR3 nucleotides are TGCAGTGCTCATAAACCGGGACAGGGAGCCTACAATGAGCAGTTCTTC.

This clonotype was seen only once. This CDR3 is CASSTGLLPAELFF. In DNA, the CDR3 is TGTGCCAGCAGCACCGGTCTATTACCGGCCGAGCTGTTTTTT. This rearrangement joins TRBV6-5 to TRBJ2-2; no firm D call. The V end lost 6 bases, the J end lost 11 bases, and 19 bases lay between the germline ends. The CDR3 has 14 residues. CDR1 and CDR2 (germline): MNHEY, SVGAGI.

This clonotype has just a few counts. The chain couples TRBV7-9 to TRBJ1-5; 7 bases are shared with TRBD1. V was pared by 5 bases and J by 4 bases, with 5 bases of the junction left unmatched. Germline CDR1 and CDR2: SEHNR and FQNEAQ (reference sequence). This CDR3 comprises 14 residues. The CDR3 loop is CASSPTGANQPQHF. The CDR3 DNA reads TGTGCCAGCAGCCCAACAGGGGCAAATCAGCCCCAGCATTTT.

Ten or more counts support this clonotype. The chain uses TRBV7-8 and TRBJ2-2; 8 nucleotides line up with TRBD1. CDR1 SGHVS and CDR2 FQNEAQ come from the germline V gene. J lost 0 bases, V lost 6 bases, and 3 bases had no gene match. The CDR3 is made up of 15 amino acids. The CDR3: CASSWDRSNTGELFF. In DNA form, the CDR3 reads TGTGCCAGCAGTTGGGACAGGTCGAACACCGGGGAGCTGTTTTTT.

The table lists this clonotype with a few counts. The genes are TRBV12-3 or TRBV12-4 and TRBJ2-1; 7 bases align to TRBD2. Germline trimming cut 7 bases from V and 2 bases from J; bases unmatched to any gene: 5. The CDR3 sequence is 14 residues long. The CDR3 DNA reads TGTGCCAGCAACTCGGGACTAACCTACAATGAGCAGTTCTTC. Protein sequence: CASNSGLTYNEQFF.

This chain joins TRBV19 and TRBJ2-1; 9 bases agree with TRBD2. There are 14 residues in the CDR3. Unmatched junction bases numbered 7, after V lost 5 bases and J lost 8 bases. Germline V gene lookup returns CDR1 LNHDA and CDR2 SQIVND (reference sequence). This CDR3 is CASSSSSGEYEQFF. Here the CDR3 DNA reads TGTGCCAGTAGTTCGTCTAGCGGGGAGTATGAGCAGTTCTTC.

Ten or more counts support this clonotype. V and J are TRBV7-8 and TRBJ2-2, with D hard to call. This CDR3 region has 15 residues. Per germline, CDR1 SGHVS and CDR2 FQNEAQ. The germline V and J ends were trimmed by 2 bases and 3 bases, with 10 bases remaining between them. The CDR3 sequence: CASSLTSGYTGELFF. CDR3 bases: TGTGCCAGCAGCTTAACGTCTGGATACACCGGGGAGCTGTTTTTT.

This clonotype was counted only a few times. The CDR3 DNA is TGTGCCAGCAGCTCCGTGGGGGCGGCGGACGATACGCAGTATTTT. Encoded protein: CASSSVGAADDTQYF. The chain couples TRBV5-4 to TRBJ2-3, with D perhaps matching TRBD1 (6 bases). CDR3 length: 15 residues. Between the trimmed V and J ends, which lost 3 bases and 6 bases, there was a span of 17 bases. Germline V CDR1 and CDR2: SGHNT, YYREEE (reference sequence).

The chain joins TRBV20-1 to TRBJ2-7; no clear D gene. V was clipped by 6 bases and J by 3 bases, with 12 bases between them. CDR3 length equals 12 residues. Germline V gene sequence: CDR1 DFQATT, CDR2 SNEGSKA (reference sequence). The CDR3 sequence is CSAHDILYEQYV. DNA for the CDR3: TGCAGTGCCCACGACATTCTCTACGAGCAGTACGTC.